The sequence of this T cell receptor (beta chain) was determined in a study of blood T cell repertoires in COVID-19. Study in general: From the United States, Italy and Spain came samples of acute and convalescent COVID-19. T cells, B-cell-depleted T cells, or PBMCs supplied cDNA or gDNA.

Some clones are missing from TCRdb's copy, which holds only in-frame ones; the method was immunoSEQ multiplex PCR. Among about 36,000 clones listed, around 80% were seen once. This TCR was recovered from a man in his 70s with acute or convalescent COVID-19. What was sequenced was peripheral blood.

As DNA, the CDR3 is TGCGCCAGCAGCCATACAGGGGACTCTAACTATGGCTACACCTTC. This translates into CASSHTGDSNYGYTF. This sequence joins TRBV4-3 and TRBJ1-2; 7 bases align to TRBD1. V lost 3 bases, J lost 0 bases, and 4 bases stayed unmatched. This CDR3 has 15 amino acids. Germline V gives CDR1 LGHNA, CDR2 YSLEER.